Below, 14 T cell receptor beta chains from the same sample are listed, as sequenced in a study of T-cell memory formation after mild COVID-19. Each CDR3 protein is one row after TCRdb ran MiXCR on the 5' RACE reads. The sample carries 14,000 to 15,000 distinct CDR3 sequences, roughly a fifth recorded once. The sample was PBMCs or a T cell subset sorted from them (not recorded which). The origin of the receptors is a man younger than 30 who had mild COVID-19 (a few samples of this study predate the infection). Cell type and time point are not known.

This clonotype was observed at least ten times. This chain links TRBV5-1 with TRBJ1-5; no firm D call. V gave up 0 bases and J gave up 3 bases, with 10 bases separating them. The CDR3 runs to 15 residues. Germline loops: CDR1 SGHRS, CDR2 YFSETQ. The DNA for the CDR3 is TGCGCCAGCAGCTTGGATCCGGGATCCAATCAGCCCCAGCATTTT. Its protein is CASSLDPGSNQPQHF.

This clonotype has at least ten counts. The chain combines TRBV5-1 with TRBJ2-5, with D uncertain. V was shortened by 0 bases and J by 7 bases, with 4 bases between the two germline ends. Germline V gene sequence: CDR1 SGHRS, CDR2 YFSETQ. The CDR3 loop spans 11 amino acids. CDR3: CASSLEATQYF. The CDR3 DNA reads TGCGCCAGCAGCTTGGAGGCGACCCAGTACTTC.

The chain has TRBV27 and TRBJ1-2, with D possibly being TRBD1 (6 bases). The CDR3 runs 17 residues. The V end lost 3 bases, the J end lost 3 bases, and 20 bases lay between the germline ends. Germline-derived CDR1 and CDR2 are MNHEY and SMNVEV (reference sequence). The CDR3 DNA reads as TGTGCCAGCAGTTTCGTTCTTGTGGGGGCTACGGACTATGGCTACACCTTC. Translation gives CASSFVLVGATDYGYTF.

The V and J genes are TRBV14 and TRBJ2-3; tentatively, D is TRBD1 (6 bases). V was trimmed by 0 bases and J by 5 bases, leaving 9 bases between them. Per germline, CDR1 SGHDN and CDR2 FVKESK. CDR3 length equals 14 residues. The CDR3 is CASSQDVQGDTQYF. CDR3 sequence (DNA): TGTGCCAGCAGCCAAGACGTACAGGGAGATACGCAGTATTTT.

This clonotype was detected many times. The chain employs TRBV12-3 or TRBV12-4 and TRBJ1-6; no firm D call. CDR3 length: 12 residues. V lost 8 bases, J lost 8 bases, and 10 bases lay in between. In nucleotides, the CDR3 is TGTGCCAGCGGCCTACAGTATTCACCCCTCCACTTT. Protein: CASGLQYSPLHF.

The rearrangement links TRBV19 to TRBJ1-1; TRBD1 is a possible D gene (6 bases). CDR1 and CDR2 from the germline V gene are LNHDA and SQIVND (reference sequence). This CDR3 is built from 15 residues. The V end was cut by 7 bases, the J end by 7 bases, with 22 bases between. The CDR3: CASTQDLGTPSEAFF. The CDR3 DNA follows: TGTGCCAGTACCCAAGATCTCGGGACACCCAGTGAAGCTTTCTTT.

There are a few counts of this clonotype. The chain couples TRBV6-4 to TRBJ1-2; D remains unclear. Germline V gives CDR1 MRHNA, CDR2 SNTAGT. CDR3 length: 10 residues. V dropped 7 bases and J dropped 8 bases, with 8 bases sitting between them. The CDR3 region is CASIFHGYTF. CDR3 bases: TGTGCCAGCATTTTTCACGGCTACACCTTC.

CDR3 sequence reads: CASRGGEGYGYTF. In DNA, the CDR3 is TGTGCCAGCAGGGGAGGGGAAGGGTATGGCTACACCTTC. The chain employs TRBV12-3 or TRBV12-4 and TRBJ1-2, with D possibly being TRBD1 (5 bases). The germline V and J ends were trimmed by 6 bases and 5 bases, with 13 bases remaining between them. The CDR3 covers 13 residues.

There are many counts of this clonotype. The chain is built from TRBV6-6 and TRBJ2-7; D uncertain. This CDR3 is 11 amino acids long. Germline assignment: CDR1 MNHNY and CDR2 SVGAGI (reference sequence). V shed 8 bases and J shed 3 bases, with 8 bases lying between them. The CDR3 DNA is TGTGCCAGCGGGCAAAGCTACGAGCAGTACGTC. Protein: CASGQSYEQYV.

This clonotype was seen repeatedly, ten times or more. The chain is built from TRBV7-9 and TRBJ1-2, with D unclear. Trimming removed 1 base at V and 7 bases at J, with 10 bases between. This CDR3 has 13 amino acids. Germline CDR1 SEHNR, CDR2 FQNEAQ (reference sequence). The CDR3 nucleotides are TGTGCCAGCAGCTTAGTATCCGGGCCTGGCTACACCTTC. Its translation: CASSLVSGPGYTF. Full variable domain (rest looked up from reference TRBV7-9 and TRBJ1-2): DTGVSQNPRHKITKRGQNVTFRCDPISEHNRLYWYRQTLGQGPEFLTYFQNEAQLEKSRLLSDRFSAERPKGSFSTLEIQRTEQGDSAMYLCASSLVSGPGYTFGSGTRLTVV.

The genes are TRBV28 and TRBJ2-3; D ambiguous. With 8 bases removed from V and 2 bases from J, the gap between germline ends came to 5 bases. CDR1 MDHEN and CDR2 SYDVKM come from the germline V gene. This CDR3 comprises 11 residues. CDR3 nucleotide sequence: TGTGCCAGCCGCAACACAGATACGCAGTATTTT. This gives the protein CASRNTDTQYF.

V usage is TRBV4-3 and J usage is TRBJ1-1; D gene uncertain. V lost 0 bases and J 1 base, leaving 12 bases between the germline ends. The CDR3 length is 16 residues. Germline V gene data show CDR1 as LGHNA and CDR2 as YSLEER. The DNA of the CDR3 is TGCGCCAGCAGCCAAGATGGAAGGTTGACGAACACTGAAGCTTTCTTT. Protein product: CASSQDGRLTNTEAFF.

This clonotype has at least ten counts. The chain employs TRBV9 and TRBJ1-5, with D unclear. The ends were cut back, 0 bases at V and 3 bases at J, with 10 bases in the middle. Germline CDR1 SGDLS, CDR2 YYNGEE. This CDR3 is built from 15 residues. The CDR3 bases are TGTGCCAGCAGCGTAGACAGAGGCTTCAATCAGCCCCAGCATTTT. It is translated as CASSVDRGFNQPQHF.

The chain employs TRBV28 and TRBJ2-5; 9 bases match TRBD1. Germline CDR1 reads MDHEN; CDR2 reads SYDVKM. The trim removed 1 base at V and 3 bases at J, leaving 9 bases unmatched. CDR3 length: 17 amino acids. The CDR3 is CASSLYNPGQGEETQYF. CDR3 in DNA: TGTGCCAGCAGTTTATACAATCCGGGACAGGGAGAAGAGACCCAGTACTTC.